This T cell receptor beta chain was identified in a study of identical twins. Template switching added a universal primer site, and cDNA bore unique molecular identifiers. TCRdb analysed the 5' RACE reads with MiXCR anew, one entry per CDR3 protein. The sample has hundreds of thousands of distinct CDR3 sequences; around an eighth are singletons. Overall study results and limits: Abundant cord blood beta clonotypes carried fewer insertions; memory repertoires showed none. Twin pairs' shared out-of-frame alpha sequences were enriched in low generation probability. Out-of-frame sharing of TCR alpha in monozygotic twins was underestimated by models.

This clonotype was detected a few times. The antigen is undetermined. These data also formed part of another study, on yellow fever vaccine responses in identical twins.

The sequence was obtained from a woman aged 18-29 years in good health. The source material was PBMCs.

CDR3: CASRETSGTSYEQFF. In nucleotides, the CDR3 is TGTGCCAGCAGAGAAACTAGCGGGACCTCTTATGAGCAGTTCTTC. V usage is TRBV7-9 and J usage is TRBJ2-1, with 10 bases identical to TRBD2. With V trimmed by 6 bases and J by 8 bases, 10 bases remained unmatched. The CDR3 is made up of 15 amino acids. Per the germline V gene, CDR1 is SEHNR and CDR2 is FQNEAQ (reference sequence).